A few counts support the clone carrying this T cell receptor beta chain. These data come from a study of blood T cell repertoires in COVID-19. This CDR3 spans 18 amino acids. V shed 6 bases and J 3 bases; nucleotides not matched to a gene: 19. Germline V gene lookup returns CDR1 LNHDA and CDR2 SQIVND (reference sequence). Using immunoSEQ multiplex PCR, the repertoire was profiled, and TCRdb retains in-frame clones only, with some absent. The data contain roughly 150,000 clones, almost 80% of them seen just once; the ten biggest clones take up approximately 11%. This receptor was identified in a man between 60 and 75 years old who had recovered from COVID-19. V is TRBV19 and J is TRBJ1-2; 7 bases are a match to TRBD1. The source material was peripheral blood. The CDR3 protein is CASSLQGGAGSLYYGYTF. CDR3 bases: TGTGCCAGTAGCCTTCAAGGGGGCGCGGGGTCCTTATACTATGGCTACACCTTC.